Presented here are 27 T cell receptor beta chains from one specimen sequenced in a study of cytomegalovirus exposure and HLA in healthy donors. The PCR ran on 60 Vbeta and 13 Jbeta primers. Repertoires were generated with immunoSEQ multiplex PCR, while TCRdb's copy carries only in-frame clones and drops some. The table lists 110,000 to 150,000 clones. The sequenced material came from PBMCs. The receptor source for this set is a male donor in good health and CMV-seronegative.

J is TRBJ1-2 and V is TRBV15; 8 bases are a match to TRBD1. Germline V lookup: CDR1 LNHNV, CDR2 YYDKDF (reference sequence). This CDR3 region has 12 residues. Germline trimming cut 10 bases from V and 4 bases from J; bases unmatched to any gene: 5. CDR3 nucleotides: TGTGCCAGCGCAGACAGGGGCTATGGCTACACCTTC. It specifies CASADRGYGYTF.

V and J are TRBV28 and TRBJ2-7; TRBD2 might be the D (6 bases). Trimming removed 6 bases at V and 5 bases at J, with 8 bases between. Germline V CDR1 and CDR2: MDHEN, SYDVKM. The CDR3 length is 11 residues. The CDR3 is CASSGSNEQYF. CDR3 DNA sequence: TGTGCCAGCAGCGGGAGCAACGAGCAGTACTTC.

The chain is built from TRBV6-6 and TRBJ2-1; TRBD2 matches at 12 bases. Germline CDR1 MNHNY, CDR2 SVGAGI (reference sequence). With 2 bases clipped from V and 9 bases from J, the junction kept 5 bases outside the gene matches. This CDR3 is 15 amino acids long. CDR3 sequence: CASSYPSGRDGEQFF. CDR3 in DNA: TGTGCCAGCAGTTACCCTAGCGGGAGGGATGGTGAGCAGTTCTTC.

V and J are TRBV27 and TRBJ1-5, with D uncertain. CDR3 length equals 12 residues. The germline V gene has CDR1 MNHEY and CDR2 SMNVEV (reference sequence). V was shortened by 4 bases and J by 3 bases, with 4 bases between the two germline ends. CDR3 DNA sequence: TGTGCCAGCAGTTCCGTCAATCAGCCCCAGCATTTT. Translation: CASSSVNQPQHF.

This chain joins TRBV6-5 and TRBJ1-1, with D possibly matching TRBD1 (5 bases). The germline gives CDR1 MNHEY, CDR2 SVGAGI. The CDR3 spans 14 residues. V lost 5 bases and J lost 4, with 14 bases in between. CDR3 in amino acids: CASSPDGGGTEAFF. The CDR3 DNA reads as TGTGCCAGCAGTCCCGATGGGGGGGGCACTGAAGCTTTCTTT.

The chain has TRBV5-6 and TRBJ2-7; 10 nucleotides match TRBD1. The germline V gene encodes CDR1 SGHDT and CDR2 YYEEEE. This CDR3 has 15 residues. The J segment lost 7 bases and the V segment lost 4 bases, leaving 11 bases of the junction unmatched. In DNA, the CDR3 is TGTGCCAGCAGCCCAGGGGACAGGGGTAGATGGGAGCAGTACTTC. It encodes CASSPGDRGRWEQYF.

V gene TRBV6-5 combines with J gene TRBJ1-2; perhaps TRBD1 as D (6 bases). Trimming took off 7 bases at V and 6 bases at J, with 12 bases between the two ends. Germline V gene lookup returns CDR1 MNHEY and CDR2 SVGAGI. CDR3 length equals 12 residues. CDR3 residues: CASKVTGDGYTF. The CDR3 DNA sequence: TGTGCCAGCAAGGTGACAGGTGATGGCTACACCTTC.

The chain links TRBV7-9 to TRBJ1-5; 8 bases are shared with TRBD1. V shed 5 bases, J shed 6 bases, and the junction held 9 bases outside the gene matches. CDR1 and CDR2 from the germline V gene are SEHNR and FQNEAQ (reference sequence). This CDR3 is 15 amino acids long. CDR3 protein: CASSTDSGGFQPQHF. Here the CDR3 DNA reads TGTGCCAGCAGCACCGACTCAGGGGGCTTTCAGCCCCAGCATTTT.

The gene calls are TRBV5-1 and TRBJ2-5, with 7 bases that match TRBD1. CDR1 is SGHRS, CDR2 YFSETQ, per germline. The CDR3 loop spans 13 amino acids. The V gene end was trimmed by 4 bases and the J gene end by 2 bases; junction bases not matched to a gene: 2. The CDR3 DNA sequence: TGCGCCAGCAGCCCAGGGGGTCAAGAGACCCAGTACTTC. Its protein product is CASSPGGQETQYF.

V and J are TRBV7-2 and TRBJ1-1; D gene ambiguous. The CDR3 is 14 amino acids. Germline V gives CDR1 SGHTA, CDR2 FQGNSA. V shed 1 base and J shed 0 bases, with 6 bases lying between them. CDR3 sequence: CASSLVSVNTEAFF. The CDR3 DNA sequence: TGTGCCAGCAGCTTAGTATCAGTGAACACTGAAGCTTTCTTT.

The chain's CDR3 is CATSRDRNQPQHF. Written as DNA, the CDR3 is TGTGCCACCAGCAGAGATCGTAATCAGCCCCAGCATTTT. The chain couples TRBV15 to TRBJ1-5, with D unresolved. Trimming stripped 0 bases from V and 4 bases from J, with 4 bases between. This CDR3 region has 13 residues. CDR1 LNHNV and CDR2 YYDKDF come from the germline V gene (reference sequence).

The V gene is TRBV6-5, the J gene TRBJ1-5; possibly TRBD1 for D (6 bases). The CDR3 extends over 14 amino acids. Germline V gene sequence: CDR1 MNHEY, CDR2 SVGAGI. V lost 4 bases to trimming and J lost 5 bases, with 12 bases between them. The CDR3 nucleotides are TGTGCCAGCAGTTCCAGGTCAGGGGATCAGCCCCAGCATTTT. Translating it yields CASSSRSGDQPQHF.

The rearrangement uses TRBV7-2 and TRBJ2-2; 8 bases are shared with TRBD1. Trimming removed 7 bases from V and 3 bases from J; junction bases left unmatched: 10. Looked up from germline, CDR1 is SGHTA and CDR2 is FQGNSA. The CDR3 is made up of 16 amino acids. DNA for the CDR3: TGTGCCAGCAACCGAAGGACAGGGACCGACACCGGGGAGCTGTTTTTT. Translated: CASNRRTGTDTGELFF.

This chain joins TRBV5-1 and TRBJ2-1; the D gene is possibly TRBD1 (5 bases). The germline V and J ends were trimmed by 4 bases and 6 bases, with 11 bases remaining between them. The CDR3 loop spans 13 amino acids. The germline CDR1 and CDR2 sequences are SGHRS and YFSETQ. DNA of the CDR3: TGCGCCAGCAGCGTAAGGGGTCCCAATGAGCAGTTCTTC. As protein: CASSVRGPNEQFF.

The V gene is TRBV11-2, the J gene TRBJ2-3, with TRBD1 identical over 7 bases. Germline CDR1 SGHAT, CDR2 FQNNGV. With 3 bases clipped from V and 3 bases from J, the junction kept 6 bases outside the gene matches. The CDR3 extends over 15 amino acids. Written as DNA, the CDR3 is TGTGCCAGCAGCTTTAGAGACAGGGATACAGATACGCAGTATTTT. It yields the protein CASSFRDRDTDTQYF.

The rearrangement uses TRBV20-1 and TRBJ2-5; no clear D gene. The CDR3 has 11 residues. V lost 0 bases to trimming and J lost 8 bases, with 7 bases between them. CDR1 is DFQATT and CDR2 is SNEGSKA in the germline V gene (reference sequence). The CDR3 sequence is CSARETPTQYF. CDR3 nucleotide sequence: TGCAGTGCTAGAGAAACACCCACCCAGTACTTC.

V gene TRBV28 combines with J gene TRBJ1-2; the D gene is possibly TRBD1 (5 bases). V gave up 5 bases and J gave up 6 bases, with 22 bases separating them. The CDR3 sequence is 16 residues long. In germline, CDR1 is MDHEN, CDR2 SYDVKM. The CDR3 reads CASSPPEQIGGDGYTF. In nucleotides, the CDR3 is TGTGCCAGCAGTCCTCCCGAGCAGATAGGAGGGGATGGCTACACCTTC.

The DNA of the CDR3 is TGTGCCAGCTCACCTATCTTAGCCCCGACCACACCGGGAATCGAGCAGTACTTC. This encodes CASSPILAPTTPGIEQYF. This chain uses TRBV18 with TRBJ2-7, with D maybe TRBD2 (5 bases). V was trimmed by 3 bases and J by 6 bases, leaving 27 bases between them. In germline, CDR1 is KGHSH, CDR2 LQKENI. This CDR3 is built from 18 residues.

As to this clone: Other DNA sequences in this specimen translate into the identical CDR3. This sequence joins TRBV5-4 and TRBJ1-2; D is unresolved. The V and J ends lost 4 bases and 7 bases respectively, with 14 bases between them. This CDR3 region has 13 residues. CDR1 and CDR2 from the germline V gene are SGHNT and YYREEE (reference sequence). CDR3 sequence (DNA): TGTGCCAGCAGCCGCCCACGGGGAAGTGGCTACACCTTC. Translating gives CASSRPRGSGYTF.

This rearrangement joins TRBV28 to TRBJ1-1; 7 bases match TRBD1. This CDR3 has 15 residues. The trim removed 2 bases at V and 1 base at J, leaving 4 bases unmatched. Germline loops: CDR1 MDHEN, CDR2 SYDVKM. The CDR3 loop is CASSLTRTGNTEAFF. The CDR3 nucleotides read TGTGCCAGCAGTTTAACCCGGACAGGGAACACTGAAGCTTTCTTT.

The chain couples TRBV4-3 to TRBJ2-1; 9 nucleotides agree with TRBD1. Germline CDR1 LGHNA, CDR2 YSLEER. The V segment lost 3 bases and the J segment 7 bases; nucleotides outside the gene matches: 7. The CDR3 extends over 15 amino acids. DNA of the CDR3: TGCGCCAGCAGCCACGGGACAGGGTCTTCAAATGAGCAGTTCTTC. Encoded protein: CASSHGTGSSNEQFF.

The genes are TRBV4-3 and TRBJ2-5, with TRBD1 matching over 12 bases. Germline CDR1 and CDR2: LGHNA and YSLEER. The CDR3 is 16 residues long. Unmatched junction bases numbered 5, after V lost 1 base and J lost 5 bases. The CDR3 loop is CASSQGDRGRGETQYF. The CDR3 DNA sequence: TGCGCCAGCAGCCAAGGGGACAGGGGGCGGGGGGAGACCCAGTACTTC.

This chain connects TRBV7-9 to TRBJ1-1; D is perhaps TRBD1 (5 bases). The CDR3 has 14 residues. In germline, CDR1 is SEHNR, CDR2 FQNEAQ (reference sequence). Between the trimmed V and J ends, which lost 2 bases and 7 bases, there was a span of 14 bases. The CDR3 DNA reads as TGTGCCAGCAGCTTAATGGGGCAAAGGATTGAAGCTTTCTTT. Residues: CASSLMGQRIEAFF.

This rearrangement joins TRBV7-2 to TRBJ2-1; 14 nucleotides align to TRBD2. This CDR3 is built from 18 residues. Looked up from germline, CDR1 is SGHTA and CDR2 is FQGNSA. The ends lost 1 base at V and 2 bases at J; junction bases unmatched: 4. The CDR3 DNA sequence: TGTGCCAGCAGCTTAGTGGGACTAGCGGGGGCCCCCTACAATGAGCAGTTCTTC. Translating gives CASSLVGLAGAPYNEQFF.

The V gene is TRBV7-3, the J gene TRBJ2-1; 10 bases are a match to TRBD2. CDR3 size: 19 residues. The V and J ends lost 2 bases and 0 bases, in that order; junction bases with no gene match: 10. Germline-derived CDR1 and CDR2 are SGHTA and FQGTGA. The CDR3 loop is CASSLSPSGGFSSYNEQFF. As DNA, the CDR3 is TGTGCCAGCAGCTTATCCCCTAGCGGGGGTTTTAGCTCCTACAATGAGCAGTTCTTC. The whole variable domain, filled in from reference TRBV7-3 and TRBJ2-1, reads GAGVSQTPSNKVTEKGKYVELRCDPISGHTALYWYRQSLGQGPEFLIYFQGTGAADDSGLPNDRFFAVRPEGSVSTLKIQRTERGDSAVYLCASSLSPSGGFSSYNEQFFGPGTRLTVL.

CDR3 sequence reads: CASSYWQGDGYTF. CDR3 coding DNA: TGTGCCAGCAGTTACTGGCAGGGTGACGGCTACACCTTC. The rearrangement uses TRBV6-5 and TRBJ1-2; the D gene is possibly TRBD1 (5 bases). CDR3 size: 13 residues. Germline V gene lookup returns CDR1 MNHEY and CDR2 SVGAGI. V was clipped by 1 base and J by 8 bases, with 11 bases between them.

The chain recombines TRBV6-1 with TRBJ2-2, with a weak D call TRBD2 (5 bases). Trimming cost V 3 bases and J 6 bases, with 14 bases left between them. Germline values: CDR1 MNHNS, CDR2 SASEGT. The CDR3 contains 15 residues. Here the CDR3 DNA reads TGTGCCAGCAGTGACGGAGGCAGCCGGTCCGGGGAGCTGTTTTTT. Amino acid sequence: CASSDGGSRSGELFF.